This is a list of T cell receptor beta chains from one sample in a study of CD8 T cells in Susac syndrome. MiXCR was run by TCRdb on the immunoSEQ multiplex PCR reads, yielding one entry per CDR3 protein. Among under 250,000 distinct CDR3 sequences listed, about 95% were seen once. The source material was CD4+ T cells from PBMCs. These receptors came from a human donor with Susac syndrome. Each CDR3 is given with its conserved first and last residue.

v_gene: TRBV24-1; CDR3aa: CATSDTETQYF
v_gene: TRBV5-1; CDR3aa: CASSSGTGGYEQYF
v_gene: TRBV10-2; CDR3aa: CASSDYREQYF
v_gene: TRBV4-3; CDR3aa: CASSQSRGDSYYGYTF
v_gene: TRBV10-3; CDR3aa: CAIASSDASSGNTIYF
v_gene: TRBV30; CDR3aa: CAWSSRQGAYYGYTF
v_gene: TRBV7-6; CDR3aa: CASSLRTGPNEKLFF
v_gene: TRBV15; CDR3aa: CATSRARAGHEQYF
v_gene: TRBV29-1; CDR3aa: CSFDGENTEAFF
v_gene: TRBV7-6; CDR3aa: CASSLGAGTSTDTQYF
v_gene: TRBV9; CDR3aa: CASSVELPDTQYF
v_gene: TRBV7-9; CDR3aa: CASSLGQGNQPQHF
v_gene: TRBV2; CDR3aa: CASSGRDSTDTQYF
v_gene: TRBV2; CDR3aa: CASNLDSQSMETQYF
v_gene: TRBV30; CDR3aa: CAWTPTGYSEAFF
v_gene: TRBV5-1; CDR3aa: CASSRGVENYEQYF
v_gene: TRBV6-2/TRBV6-3; CDR3aa: CASTYGGMGTEAFF
v_gene: TRBV6-5; CDR3aa: CASSYGDRAPQHF
v_gene: TRBV12-3/TRBV12-4; CDR3aa: CASSFGTNNEQFF
v_gene: TRBV12-3/TRBV12-4; CDR3aa: CASSLTTLNTEAFF
v_gene: TRBV5-4; CDR3aa: CASSIPGAGDTEAFF
v_gene: TRBV6-5; CDR3aa: CASSNPFISPLHF
v_gene: TRBV9; CDR3aa: CVSSVGANTEAFF
v_gene: TRBV5-4; CDR3aa: CASSLEPGTGANVLTF
v_gene: TRBV20-1; CDR3aa: CSALHAQGAVTEAFF
v_gene: TRBV24-1; CDR3aa: CATSWGDTQYF
v_gene: TRBV30; CDR3aa: CAWKKKVGNTIYF
v_gene: TRBV2; CDR3aa: CASSEGPGETQYF
v_gene: TRBV4-3; CDR3aa: CASSQDLGGELFF
v_gene: TRBV30; CDR3aa: CAWSVSGGAEAQYF
v_gene: TRBV5-1; CDR3aa: CASSLALLVRGKVEAFF
v_gene: TRBV5-1; CDR3aa: CASSPGLAGDPAEFF
v_gene: TRBV7-3; CDR3aa: CASSLRVARDTQYF
v_gene: TRBV30; CDR3aa: CAWSGGTGNTIYF
v_gene: TRBV7-2; CDR3aa: CASSLLGTNNQPQHF
v_gene: TRBV20-1; CDR3aa: CSAQRPGTIGTEAFF
v_gene: TRBV5-1; CDR3aa: CASSLGTGYEQYF
v_gene: TRBV7-4; CDR3aa: CASSFVDSSGNTIYF
v_gene: TRBV29-1; CDR3aa: CSVEQSGQGFGEQFF
v_gene: TRBV28; CDR3aa: CASRNRGTGDQPQHF
v_gene: TRBV20-1; CDR3aa: CSAHSGGQYF
v_gene: TRBV30; CDR3aa: CAWSPGGFRAFF
v_gene: TRBV2; CDR3aa: CASSQSMARGYTF
v_gene: TRBV9; CDR3aa: CASSVGPTSGQETQYF
v_gene: TRBV4-1; CDR3aa: CASSQADRAKLFF
v_gene: TRBV5-1; CDR3aa: CASSLAAGGQPQHF
v_gene: TRBV29-1; CDR3aa: CSATTGVAGNQPQHF
v_gene: TRBV21-1; CDR3aa: CASSKSLTLPSRGEQYF
v_gene: TRBV3-1; CDR3aa: CASSLGWGDNSPLHF
v_gene: TRBV18; CDR3aa: CASSPRHDRDGQPQHF
v_gene: TRBV6-1; CDR3aa: CASSHGASPSYNEQFF
v_gene: TRBV7-9; CDR3aa: CASSHVVNTGELFF